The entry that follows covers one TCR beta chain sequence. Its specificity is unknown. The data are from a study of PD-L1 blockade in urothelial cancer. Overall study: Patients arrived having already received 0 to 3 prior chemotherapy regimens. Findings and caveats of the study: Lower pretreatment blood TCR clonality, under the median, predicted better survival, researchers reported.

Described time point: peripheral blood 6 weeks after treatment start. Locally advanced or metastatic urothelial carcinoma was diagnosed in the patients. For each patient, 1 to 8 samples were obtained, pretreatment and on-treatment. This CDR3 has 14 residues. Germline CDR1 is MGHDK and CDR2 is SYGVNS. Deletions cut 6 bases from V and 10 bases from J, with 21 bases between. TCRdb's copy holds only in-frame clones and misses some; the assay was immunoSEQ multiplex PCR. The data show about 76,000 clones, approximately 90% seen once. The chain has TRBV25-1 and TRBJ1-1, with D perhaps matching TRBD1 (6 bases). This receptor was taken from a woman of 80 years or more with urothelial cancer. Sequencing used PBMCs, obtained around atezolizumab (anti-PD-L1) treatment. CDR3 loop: CASSPFGGAKGAFF. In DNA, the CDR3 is TGTGCCAGCAGCCCTTTTGGGGGGGCTAAGGGAGCTTTCTTT.